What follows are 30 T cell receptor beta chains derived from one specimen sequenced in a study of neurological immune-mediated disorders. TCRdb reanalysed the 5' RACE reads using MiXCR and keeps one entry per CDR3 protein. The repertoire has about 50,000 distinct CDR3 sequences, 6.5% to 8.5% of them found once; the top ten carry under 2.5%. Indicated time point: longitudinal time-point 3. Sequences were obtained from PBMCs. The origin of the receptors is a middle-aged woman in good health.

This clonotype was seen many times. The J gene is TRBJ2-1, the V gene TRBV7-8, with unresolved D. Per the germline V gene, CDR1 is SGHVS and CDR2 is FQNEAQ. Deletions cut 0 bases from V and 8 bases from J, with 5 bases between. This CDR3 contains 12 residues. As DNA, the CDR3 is TGTGCCAGCAGCTTAGCGGTACATGAGCAGTTCTTC. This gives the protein CASSLAVHEQFF. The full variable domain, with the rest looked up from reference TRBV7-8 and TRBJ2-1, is GAGVSQSPRYKVAKRGQDVALRCDPISGHVSLFWYQQALGQGPEFLTYFQNEAQLDKSGLPSDRFFAERPEGSVSTLKIQRTQQEDSAVYLCASSLAVHEQFFGPGTRLTVL.

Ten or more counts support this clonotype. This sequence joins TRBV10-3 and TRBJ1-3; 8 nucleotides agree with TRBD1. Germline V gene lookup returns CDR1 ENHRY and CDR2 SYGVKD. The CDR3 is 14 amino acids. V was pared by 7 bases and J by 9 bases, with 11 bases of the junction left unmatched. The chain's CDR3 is CAITEGTGGATIYF. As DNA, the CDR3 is TGTGCCATCACGGAAGGGACAGGTGGAGCCACCATATATTTT.

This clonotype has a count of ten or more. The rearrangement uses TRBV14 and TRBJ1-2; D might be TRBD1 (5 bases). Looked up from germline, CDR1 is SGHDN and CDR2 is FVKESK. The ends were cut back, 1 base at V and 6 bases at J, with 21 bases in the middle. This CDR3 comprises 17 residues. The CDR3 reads CASSQGPRWGKYHGYTF. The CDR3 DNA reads TGTGCCAGCAGCCAAGGCCCCCGGTGGGGGAAGTATCATGGCTACACCTTC.

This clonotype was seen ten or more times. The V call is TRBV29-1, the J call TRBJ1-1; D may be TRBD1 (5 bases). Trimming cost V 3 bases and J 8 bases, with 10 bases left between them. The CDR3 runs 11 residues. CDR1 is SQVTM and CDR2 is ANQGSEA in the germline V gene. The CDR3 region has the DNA TGCAGCGTTGATGAGGGACGGGAAGCTTTCTTT. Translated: CSVDEGREAFF.

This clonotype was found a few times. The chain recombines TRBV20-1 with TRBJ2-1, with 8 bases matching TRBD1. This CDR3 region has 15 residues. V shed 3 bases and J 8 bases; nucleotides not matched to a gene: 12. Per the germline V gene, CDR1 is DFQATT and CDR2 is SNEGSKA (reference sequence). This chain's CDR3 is CSASPGGRGSDEQFF. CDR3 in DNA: TGCAGTGCTAGCCCAGGGGGCCGAGGAAGCGATGAGCAGTTCTTC.

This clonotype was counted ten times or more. The CDR3 nucleotides are TGTGCCAGCAGTCATGGCTATGGCTACACCTTC. Amino acids: CASSHGYGYTF. The V call is TRBV12-3 or TRBV12-4, the J call TRBJ1-2; D gene unclear. There are 11 residues in the CDR3. Trimming took 5 bases from V and 4 from J, leaving 5 bases between them.

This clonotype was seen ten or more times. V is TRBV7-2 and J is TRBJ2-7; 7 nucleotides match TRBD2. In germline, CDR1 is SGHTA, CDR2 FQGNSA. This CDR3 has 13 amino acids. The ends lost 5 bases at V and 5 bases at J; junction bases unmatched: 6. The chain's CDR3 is CASSGGVADEQYF. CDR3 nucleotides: TGTGCCAGCAGCGGGGGGGTAGCGGACGAGCAGTACTTC.

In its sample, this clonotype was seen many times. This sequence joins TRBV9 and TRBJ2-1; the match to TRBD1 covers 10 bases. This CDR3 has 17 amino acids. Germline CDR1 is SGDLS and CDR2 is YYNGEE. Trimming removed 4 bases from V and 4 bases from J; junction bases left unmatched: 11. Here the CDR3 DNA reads TGTGCCAGCAGCCCTCGGACAGGGGGGTTTGTGTACAATGAGCAGTTCTTC. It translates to CASSPRTGGFVYNEQFF.

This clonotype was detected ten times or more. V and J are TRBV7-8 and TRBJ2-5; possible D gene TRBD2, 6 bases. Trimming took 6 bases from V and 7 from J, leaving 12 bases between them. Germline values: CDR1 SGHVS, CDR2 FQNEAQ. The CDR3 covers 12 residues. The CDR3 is CASRGPEGTQYF. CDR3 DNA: TGTGCCAGCAGGGGACCGGAGGGGACCCAGTACTTC.

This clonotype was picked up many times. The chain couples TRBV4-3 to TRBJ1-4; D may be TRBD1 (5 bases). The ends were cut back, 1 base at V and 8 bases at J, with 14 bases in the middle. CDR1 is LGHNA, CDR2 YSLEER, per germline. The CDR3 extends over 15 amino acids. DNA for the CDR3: TGCGCCAGCAGCCAAGTTAGCAGGGAAGGGGAAAAACTGTTTTTT. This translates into CASSQVSREGEKLFF.

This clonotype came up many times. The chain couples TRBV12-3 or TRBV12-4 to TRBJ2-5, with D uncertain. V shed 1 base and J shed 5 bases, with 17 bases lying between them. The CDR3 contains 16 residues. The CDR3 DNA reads TGTGCCAGCAGTTTAGGAGAAGGCGTAGGTACGGAGACCCAGTACTTC. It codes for CASSLGEGVGTETQYF.

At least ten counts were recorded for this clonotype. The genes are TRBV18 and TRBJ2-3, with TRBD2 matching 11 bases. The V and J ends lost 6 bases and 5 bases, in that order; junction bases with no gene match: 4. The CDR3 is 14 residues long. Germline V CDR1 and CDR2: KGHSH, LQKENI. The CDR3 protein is CASSGTSGLDTQYF. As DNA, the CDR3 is TGTGCCAGCTCCGGGACTAGCGGTCTAGATACGCAGTATTTT.

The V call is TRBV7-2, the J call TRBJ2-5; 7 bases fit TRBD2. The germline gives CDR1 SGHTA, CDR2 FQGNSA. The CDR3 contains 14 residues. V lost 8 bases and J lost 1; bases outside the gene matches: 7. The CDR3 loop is CASSGGGLQETQYF. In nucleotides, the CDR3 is TGTGCCAGCTCTGGGGGAGGGCTCCAAGAGACCCAGTACTTC.

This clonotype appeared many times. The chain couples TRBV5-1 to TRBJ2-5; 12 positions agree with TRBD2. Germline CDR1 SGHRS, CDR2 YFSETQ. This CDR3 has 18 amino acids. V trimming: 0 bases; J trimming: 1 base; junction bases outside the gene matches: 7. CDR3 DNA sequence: TGCGCCAGCAGCTTGGGGCTAGCGGGGGGGCCAGGCCAAGAGACCCAGTACTTC. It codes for CASSLGLAGGPGQETQYF.

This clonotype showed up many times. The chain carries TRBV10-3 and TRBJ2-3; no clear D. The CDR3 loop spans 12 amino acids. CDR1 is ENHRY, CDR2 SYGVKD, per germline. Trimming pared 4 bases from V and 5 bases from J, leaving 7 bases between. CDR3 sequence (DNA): TGTGCCATCAGTGGGGTGATAGATACGCAGTATTTT. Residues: CAISGVIDTQYF.

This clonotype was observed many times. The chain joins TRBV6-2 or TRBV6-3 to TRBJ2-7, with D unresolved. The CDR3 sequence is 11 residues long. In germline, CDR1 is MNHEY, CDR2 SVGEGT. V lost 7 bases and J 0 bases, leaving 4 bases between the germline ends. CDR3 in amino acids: CASTSSYEQYF. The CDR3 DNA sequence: TGTGCCAGCACAAGCTCCTACGAGCAGTACTTC.

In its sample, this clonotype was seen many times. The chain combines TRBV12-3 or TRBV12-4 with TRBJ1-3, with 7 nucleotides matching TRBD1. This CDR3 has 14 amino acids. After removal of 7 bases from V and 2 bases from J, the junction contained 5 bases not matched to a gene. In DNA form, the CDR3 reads TGTGCCAGCAACCGGGACAGCCCTGGAAACACCATATATTTT. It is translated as CASNRDSPGNTIYF.

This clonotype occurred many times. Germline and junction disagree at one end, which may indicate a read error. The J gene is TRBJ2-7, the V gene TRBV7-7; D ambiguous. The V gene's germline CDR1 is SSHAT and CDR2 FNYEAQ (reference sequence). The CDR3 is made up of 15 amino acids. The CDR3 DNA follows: TGTGCTAGCAGCTTAGAGCATGGGCAGGTCTACGAGCAGTACTTC. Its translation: CASSLEHGQVYEQYF.

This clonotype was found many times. CDR3 coding DNA: TGCGCCAGCAGCCAATATATCGACAGGGGCGGAGAGACCCAGTACTTC. The encoded protein is CASSQYIDRGGETQYF. V usage is TRBV10-1 and J usage is TRBJ2-5, with 8 bases matching TRBD1. V dropped 6 bases and J dropped 4; count of bases not matched to a gene: 13. Germline V gene lookup returns CDR1 WNHNN and CDR2 SYGVQD (reference sequence). The CDR3 covers 16 residues.

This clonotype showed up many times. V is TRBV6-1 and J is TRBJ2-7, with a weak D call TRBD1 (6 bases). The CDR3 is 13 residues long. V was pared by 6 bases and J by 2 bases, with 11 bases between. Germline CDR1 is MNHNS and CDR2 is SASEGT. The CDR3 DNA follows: TGTGCCAGCAGAAGACAGGAACCCTACGAGCAGTACTTC. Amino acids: CASRRQEPYEQYF.

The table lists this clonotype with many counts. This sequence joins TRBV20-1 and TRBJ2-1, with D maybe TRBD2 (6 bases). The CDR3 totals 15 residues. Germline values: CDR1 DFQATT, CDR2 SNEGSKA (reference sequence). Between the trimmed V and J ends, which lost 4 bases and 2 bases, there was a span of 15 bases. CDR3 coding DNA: TGCAGTGCTACCGGGTGGTTAGCGGCCTACAATGAGCAGTTCTTC. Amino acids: CSATGWLAAYNEQFF.

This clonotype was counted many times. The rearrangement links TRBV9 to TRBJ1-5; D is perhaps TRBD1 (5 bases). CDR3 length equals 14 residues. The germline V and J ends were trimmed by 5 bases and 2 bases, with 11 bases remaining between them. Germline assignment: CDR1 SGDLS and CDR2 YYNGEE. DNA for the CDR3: TGTGCCAGCAGTGAGGCGGGGGGCAATCAGCCCCAGCATTTT. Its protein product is CASSEAGGNQPQHF.

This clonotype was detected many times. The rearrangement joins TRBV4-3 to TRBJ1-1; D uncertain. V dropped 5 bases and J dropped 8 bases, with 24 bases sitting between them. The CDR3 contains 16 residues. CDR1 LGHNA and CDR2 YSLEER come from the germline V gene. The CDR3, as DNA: TGCGCCAGCAGCGCAAGCATCCGCCGGACCGGGCGCGAAGCTTTCTTT. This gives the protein CASSASIRRTGREAFF.

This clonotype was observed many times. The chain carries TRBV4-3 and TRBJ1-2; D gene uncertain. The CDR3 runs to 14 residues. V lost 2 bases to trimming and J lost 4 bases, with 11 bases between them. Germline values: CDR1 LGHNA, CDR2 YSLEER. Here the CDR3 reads CASSQSGGPYGYTF. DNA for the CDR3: TGCGCCAGCAGCCAATCGGGCGGGCCCTATGGCTACACCTTC.

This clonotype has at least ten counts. CDR3: CASSLDLTNYGYTF. The CDR3 DNA is TGCGCCAGCAGCTTGGATCTGACCAACTATGGCTACACCTTC. The chain links TRBV5-1 to TRBJ1-2; D gene uncertain. V was cut by 0 bases and J by 2 bases, with 8 bases left in between. This CDR3 spans 14 amino acids. Germline assignment: CDR1 SGHRS and CDR2 YFSETQ. The whole variable domain, remainder taken from reference TRBV5-1 and TRBJ1-2, is KAGVTQTPRYLIKTRGQQVTLSCSPISGHRSVSWYQQTPGQGLQFLFEYFSETQRNKGNFPGRFSGRQFSNSRSEMNVSTLELGDSALYLCASSLDLTNYGYTFGSGTRLTVV.

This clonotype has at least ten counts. The CDR3 DNA sequence: TGCAGCGTTTCAACAGGAGGGAACACTGAAGCTTTCTTT. Its translation is CSVSTGGNTEAFF. V gene TRBV29-1 combines with J gene TRBJ1-1; possibly TRBD1 for D (5 bases). Germline CDR1 SQVTM, CDR2 ANQGSEA. CDR3 length: 13 residues. Trimming left V 5 bases short and J 1 base short, with 11 bases between.

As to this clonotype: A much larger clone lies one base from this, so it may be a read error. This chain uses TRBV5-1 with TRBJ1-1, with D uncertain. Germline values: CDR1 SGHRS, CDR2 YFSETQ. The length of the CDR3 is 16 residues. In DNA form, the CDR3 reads TGCGCCAGCAGCTTGGCCGGCAGGTGGATGAACACTGAAGATTTCTTT. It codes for CASSLAGRWMNTEDFF. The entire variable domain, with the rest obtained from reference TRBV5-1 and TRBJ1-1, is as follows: KAGVTQTPRYLIKTRGQQVTLSCSPISGHRSVSWYQQTPGQGLQFLFEYFSETQRNKGNFPGRFSGRQFSNSRSEMNVSTLELGDSALYLCASSLAGRWMNTEDFFGQGTRLTVV.

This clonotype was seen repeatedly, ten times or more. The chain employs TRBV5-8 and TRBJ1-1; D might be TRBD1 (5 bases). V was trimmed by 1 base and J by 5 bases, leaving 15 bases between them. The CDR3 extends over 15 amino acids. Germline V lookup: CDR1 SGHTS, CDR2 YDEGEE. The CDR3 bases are TGTGCCAGCAGCTTGAAGGGGAATAGAAGGACTGAAGCTTTCTTT. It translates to CASSLKGNRRTEAFF.

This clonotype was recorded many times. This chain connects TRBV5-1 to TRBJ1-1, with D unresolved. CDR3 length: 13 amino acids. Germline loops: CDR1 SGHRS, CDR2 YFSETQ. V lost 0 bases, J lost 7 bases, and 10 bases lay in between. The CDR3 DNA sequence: TGCGCCAGCAGCTTGGCCGCGGGCAGTGAAGCTTTCTTT. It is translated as CASSLAAGSEAFF. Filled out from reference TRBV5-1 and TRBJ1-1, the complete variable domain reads KAGVTQTPRYLIKTRGQQVTLSCSPISGHRSVSWYQQTPGQGLQFLFEYFSETQRNKGNFPGRFSGRQFSNSRSEMNVSTLELGDSALYLCASSLAAGSEAFFGQGTRLTVV.

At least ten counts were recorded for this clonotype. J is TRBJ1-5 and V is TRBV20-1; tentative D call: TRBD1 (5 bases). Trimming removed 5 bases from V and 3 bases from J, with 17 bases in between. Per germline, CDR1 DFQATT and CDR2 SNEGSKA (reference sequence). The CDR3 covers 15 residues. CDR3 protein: CSARPPGRYNQPQHF. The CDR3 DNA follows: TGCAGTGCTCGCCCCCCGGGGCGATACAATCAGCCCCAGCATTTT.